The clone carrying this T cell receptor (beta chain) was detected only a few times. The antigen remains unidentified. Germline CDR1 LNHDA, CDR2 SQIVND (reference sequence). The CDR3 contains 14 residues. Trimming left V 6 bases short and J 1 base short, with 10 bases between. These data are taken from a study of OX40 agonist ivuxolimab in advanced cancers. Findings and caveats of the study: Antigens targeted by the expanded peripheral T cells were not determined.

The assay was immunoSEQ multiplex PCR, and TCRdb's table has in-frame clones only and misses some. This sample yields under 40,000 clones, of which 75% to 95% are seen a single time; 4% to 5.5% belongs to the top ten. The chain recombines TRBV19 with TRBJ2-1; D is ambiguous. Sequenced material: CD4+ or CD8+ T cells sorted from blood, taken in a trial of the OX40 agonist ivuxolimab. The TCR sequence derives from an adult with an advanced solid tumor such as melanoma, head and neck, liver or kidney cancer. The chain's CDR3 is CASSMTGSYNEQFF. In DNA form, the CDR3 reads TGTGCCAGTAGCATGACCGGTTCCTACAATGAGCAGTTCTTC.